This T cell receptor (beta chain) derives from a study of CD8 T cells in Susac syndrome. The authors reverse transcribed roughly 0.45 to 1 ug RNA with random hexamers. TCRdb called the immunoSEQ multiplex PCR reads again in MiXCR, with one record for every CDR3 protein. The sample shows under 300,000 distinct CDR3 sequences, approximately 95% of them seen only once. This CDR3 has 14 residues. The V and J ends lost 3 bases and 3 bases respectively, with 12 bases between them. Looked up from germline, CDR1 is KGHSH and CDR2 is LQKENI. The receptor comes from a human donor with Susac syndrome. The sample comprised CD4+ T cells from PBMCs. This chain uses TRBV18 with TRBJ2-7; weak D call: TRBD2 (6 bases). The CDR3 DNA reads TGTGCCAGCTCACCTCCGGGGGAGGTCTACGAGCAGTACTTC. Protein: CASSPPGEVYEQYF.